Listed below are T cell receptor beta chains from one sample, sequenced in a study of identical twins. MiXCR, run by TCRdb on the 5' RACE reads, gives a single entry per CDR3 protein. The sample lists 1.5 million to 2 million distinct CDR3 sequences, 25% to 35% occurring once. The sequencing input was cord blood. The origin of the receptors is a newborn girl in good health. The CDR3 runs from the conserved cysteine through the conserved F or W. The D gene is left open where the match is weak. Clone size is given for some rows only: seen once, a few or many times, or a class if the clone is expanded.

D	J	V	size	DNA	CDR3
TRBD2	TRBJ2-7	TRBV20-1	once	TGCAGTGCCATAATCAAGGGACCAGCGGGAGGGAGCTACGAGCAGTACTTC	CSAIIKGPAGGSYEQYF
NA	TRBJ2-7	TRBV10-3	few	TGTGCCATCAGTGGGCAGACTCACTACGGGCAGTACTTC	CAISGQTHYGQYF
NA	TRBJ1-1	TRBV7-2	NA	TGTGCCAGCAGCTTAATTCCCTGGGGATTGGCTTTCTTT	CASSLIPWGLAFF
TRBD2	TRBJ2-1	TRBV4-2	many	TGTGCCAGCAGCCAATCCCGGACTAGATGGCCCAATGAGCAGTTCTTC	CASSQSRTRWPNEQFF
NA	TRBJ1-5	TRBV21-1	NA	TGTGCCAGCAGCACCCGGGACAGGGGCAATCAGCCCCAGCATTTT	CASSTRDRGNQPQHF
NA	TRBJ2-7	TRBV7-2	many	TGTGCCAGCAGCTTAGTTGGGGGCGGCTCCTACGAGCAGTACTTC	CASSLVGGGSYEQYF
NA	TRBJ2-1	TRBV28	NA	TGTGCCAGCAGTCTTACAAAGATAGGGTACAATGAGCAGTTCTTC	CASSLTKIGYNEQFF
NA	TRBJ2-7	TRBV18	few	TGTGCCAGCTCACCCGGGGCGCCAGAATCCTACGAGCAGTACTTC	CASSPGAPESYEQYF
TRBD2	TRBJ2-1	TRBV10-3	NA	TGTGCCATAGGGACTAGCGGGGGGAATGAGCAGTTCTTC	CAIGTSGGNEQFF
TRBD1	TRBJ2-6	TRBV2	NA	TGTGCCAGCCGGACAGGGGCGGGGGTTGGGGCCAACGTCCTGACTTTC	CASRTGAGVGANVLTF
NA	TRBJ2-1	TRBV2	few	TGTGCCAGCATTCTGGAGCGACCCAGGGTCAATGAGCAGTTCTTC	CASILERPRVNEQFF
NA	TRBJ1-1	TRBV20-1	NA	TGCAGTGCTAGAGAGTCGGCAAACACTGAAGCTTTCTTT	CSARESANTEAFF
NA	TRBJ1-2	TRBV5-1	few	TGCGCCAGCAGCTTGGTATGGGGCGCCTCCAATGGCTACACCTTC	CASSLVWGASNGYTF
NA	TRBJ2-1	TRBV18	NA	TGTGCCAGCTCACCACAGACTAGGGGCAATGAGCAGTTATTC	CASSPQTRGNEQLF
TRBD2	TRBJ2-5	TRBV28	few	TGTGCCAGCAGCATGGGACTACTAAAGACCCAGTACTTC	CASSMGLLKTQYF
TRBD1	TRBJ2-4	TRBV19	NA	TGTGCCAGTAATCCAGGGGGCTGGGTAGCCAAAAACATTCAGTACTTC	CASNPGGWVAKNIQYF
NA	TRBJ1-2	TRBV29-1	NA	TGCAGCGCCAGGACTGAGGTTAACTATGGCTACACCTTC	CSARTEVNYGYTF
TRBD2	TRBJ2-7	TRBV5-1	few	TGCGCCAGCAGCTTCGGACTAGCCGGCCACGAGCAGTACTTC	CASSFGLAGHEQYF
TRBD2	TRBJ2-1	TRBV7-2	NA	TGTGCCAGCAGCTCGACTAGCGGGGGCCTATACAATGAGCAGTTCTTC	CASSSTSGGLYNEQFF
TRBD2	TRBJ2-3	TRBV7-2	few	TGTGCCAGCAGCCTAGGACTAGGGCGAACAGATACGCAGTATTTT	CASSLGLGRTDTQYF
NA	TRBJ2-1	TRBV4-2	NA	TGTGCCAGCAGCCAAGAATGGCGGAGGGGAGCTTACAATGAGCAGTTCTTC	CASSQEWRRGAYNEQFF
TRBD2	TRBJ2-3	TRBV20-1	few	TGCAGTGCTAGAGTACTAGCGGGGGGATCGGATACGCAGTATTTT	CSARVLAGGSDTQYF
NA	TRBJ2-7	TRBV5-1	NA	TGCGCCAGCAGCCCCCCTAGCCCCAATGAGCAGTACTTC	CASSPPSPNEQYF
TRBD1	TRBJ2-3	TRBV3-1	NA	TGTGCCAGCAGCCTGACGGACAGGGGGACAGATACGCAGTATTTT	CASSLTDRGTDTQYF
NA	TRBJ2-3	TRBV28	NA	TGTGCCAGCAGCGACTCCTACAGCGCAGATACGCAGTATTTT	CASSDSYSADTQYF
TRBD2	TRBJ2-1	TRBV4-1	NA	TGCGCCAGCAGCCAAGTGGAAACTAGCGACGAGCAGTTCTTC	CASSQVETSDEQFF
TRBD1	TRBJ2-1	TRBV24-1	few	TGTGCCACCAGTGACCGCACCGGGACAGGGAGCAATGAGCAGTTCTTC	CATSDRTGTGSNEQFF
TRBD2	TRBJ2-1	TRBV6-2/TRBV6-3	many	TGTGCCAGCAAAGGGACTAGCGCCTACAATGAGCAGTTCTTC	CASKGTSAYNEQFF
TRBD1	TRBJ1-5	TRBV4-2	few	TGTGCCAGCAGCCAGGAGACAGGGGGAGGACAGCCCCAGCATTTT	CASSQETGGGQPQHF
TRBD2	TRBJ2-1	TRBV12-3/TRBV12-4	few	TGTGCCAGCAGTTTTTCGGCTGGGGGGGGGAATGAGCAGTTCTTC	CASSFSAGGGNEQFF
TRBD1	TRBJ1-2	TRBV5-1	many	TGCGCCAGCAGCAGGACAGGGATTGACTATGGCTACACCTTC	CASSRTGIDYGYTF
NA	TRBJ2-1	TRBV7-8	few	TGTGCCAGCAGCTTAGGGTACGGGGGAAGCTCCTACAATGAGCAGTTCTTC	CASSLGYGGSSYNEQFF
TRBD2	TRBJ2-7	TRBV19	few	TGTGCCAGTAGTATGGGAATAGCGGGAACCTACGAGCAGTACTTC	CASSMGIAGTYEQYF
NA	TRBJ1-6	TRBV28	NA	TGTGCCAGCAGTTTACTTTCTACAGGGACACTCCACTTT	CASSLLSTGTLHF